This TCR beta chain was sequenced during a study of cytomegalovirus exposure and HLA in healthy donors. Germline trimming cut 5 bases from V and 4 bases from J; bases unmatched to any gene: 11. The CDR3 loop spans 16 amino acids. Germline V gene lookup returns CDR1 ENHRY and CDR2 SYGVKD. Both 60 Vbeta primers and 13 Jbeta primers went into the PCR. The assay was immunoSEQ multiplex PCR, and TCRdb's table has in-frame clones only and misses some. The repertoire includes 100,000 to 150,000 clones, more than 75% of them detected once, and roughly 10% sits in the top ten. The source of this sequence is a man aged 25-45 years in good health and CMV-seropositive. The J gene is TRBJ2-7, the V gene TRBV10-3, with 10 bases that match TRBD2. Sequencing was carried out using PBMCs. The CDR3 loop reads CAISLLLLAGIYEQYF. DNA of the CDR3: TGTGCCATCAGTCTCCTCTTACTAGCGGGAATATACGAGCAGTACTTC.